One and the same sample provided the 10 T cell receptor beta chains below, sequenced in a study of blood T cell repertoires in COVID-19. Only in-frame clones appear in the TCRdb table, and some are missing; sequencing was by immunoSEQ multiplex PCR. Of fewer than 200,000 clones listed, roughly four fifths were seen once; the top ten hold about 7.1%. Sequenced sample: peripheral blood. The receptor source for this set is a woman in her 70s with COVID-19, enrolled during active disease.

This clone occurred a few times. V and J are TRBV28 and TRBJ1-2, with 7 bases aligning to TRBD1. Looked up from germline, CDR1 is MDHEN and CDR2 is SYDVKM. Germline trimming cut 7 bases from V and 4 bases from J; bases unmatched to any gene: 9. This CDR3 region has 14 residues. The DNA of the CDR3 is TGTGCCAGCACCGAGGGGACAGTATTCTATGGCTACACCTTC. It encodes CASTEGTVFYGYTF.

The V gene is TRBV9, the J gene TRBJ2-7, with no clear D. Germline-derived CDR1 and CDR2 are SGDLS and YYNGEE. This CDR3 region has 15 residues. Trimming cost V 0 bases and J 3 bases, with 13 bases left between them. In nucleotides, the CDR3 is TGTGCCAGCAGCGTAGGCGGCCCGTCCCACTACGAGCAGTACTTC. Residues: CASSVGGPSHYEQYF.

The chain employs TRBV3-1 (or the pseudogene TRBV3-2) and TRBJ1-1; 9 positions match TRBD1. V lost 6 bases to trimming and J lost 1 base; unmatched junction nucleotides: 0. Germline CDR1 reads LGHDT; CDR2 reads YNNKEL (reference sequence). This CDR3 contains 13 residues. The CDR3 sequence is CASRTGGNTEAFF. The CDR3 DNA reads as TGTGCCAGCAGGACAGGGGGGAACACTGAAGCTTTCTTT.

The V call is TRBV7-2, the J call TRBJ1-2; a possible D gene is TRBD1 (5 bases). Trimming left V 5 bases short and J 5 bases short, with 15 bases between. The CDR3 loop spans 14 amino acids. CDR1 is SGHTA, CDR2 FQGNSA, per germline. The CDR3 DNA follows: TGTGCCAGCAGCCCTGGGGGGGGAAAATATGGCTACACCTTC. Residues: CASSPGGGKYGYTF.

This CDR3 reads CASSPRLVTDTQYF. CDR3 in DNA: TGCGCCAGCAGCCCAAGACTAGTAACAGATACGCAGTATTTT. The V and J genes are TRBV5-1 and TRBJ2-3; perhaps TRBD2 as D (6 bases). V shed 4 bases and J shed 3 bases, with 12 bases lying between them. This CDR3 region has 14 residues. CDR1 and CDR2 (germline): SGHRS, YFSETQ. Filled out from reference TRBV5-1 and TRBJ2-3, the complete variable domain reads KAGVTQTPRYLIKTRGQQVTLSCSPISGHRSVSWYQQTPGQGLQFLFEYFSETQRNKGNFPGRFSGRQFSNSRSEMNVSTLELGDSALYLCASSPRLVTDTQYFGPGTRLTVL.

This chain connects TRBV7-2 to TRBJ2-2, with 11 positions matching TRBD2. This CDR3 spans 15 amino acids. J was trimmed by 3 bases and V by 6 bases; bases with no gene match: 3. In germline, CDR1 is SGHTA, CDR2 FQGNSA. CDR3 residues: CASSFSGRDTGELFF. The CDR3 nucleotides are TGTGCCAGCAGTTTTAGCGGGAGGGACACCGGGGAGCTGTTTTTT.

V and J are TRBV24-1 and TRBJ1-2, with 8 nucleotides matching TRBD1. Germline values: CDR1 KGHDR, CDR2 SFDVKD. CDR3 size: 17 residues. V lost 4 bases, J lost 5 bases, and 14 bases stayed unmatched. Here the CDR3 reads CATSDPGQGLNGYGYTF. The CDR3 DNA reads TGTGCCACCAGTGACCCCGGACAGGGCCTTAACGGGTATGGCTACACCTTC.

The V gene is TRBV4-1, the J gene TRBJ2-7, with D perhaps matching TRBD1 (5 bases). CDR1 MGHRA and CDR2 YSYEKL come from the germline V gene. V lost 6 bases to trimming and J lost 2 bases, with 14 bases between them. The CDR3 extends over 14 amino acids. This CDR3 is CASSRRGRAYEQYF. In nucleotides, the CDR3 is TGCGCCAGCAGTCGAAGGGGTAGGGCCTACGAGCAGTACTTC.

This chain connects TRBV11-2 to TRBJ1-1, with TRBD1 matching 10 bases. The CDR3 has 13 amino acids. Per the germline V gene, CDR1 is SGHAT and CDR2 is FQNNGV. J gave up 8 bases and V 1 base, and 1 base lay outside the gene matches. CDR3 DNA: TGTGCCAGCAGCTTAGGGACAGGGGGGGAAGCTTTCTTT. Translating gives CASSLGTGGEAFF.

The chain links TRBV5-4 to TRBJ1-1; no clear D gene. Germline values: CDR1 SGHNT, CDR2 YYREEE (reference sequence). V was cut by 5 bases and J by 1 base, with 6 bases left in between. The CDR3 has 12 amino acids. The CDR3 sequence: CASRSPNTEAFF. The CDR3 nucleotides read TGTGCCAGCAGGTCTCCGAACACTGAAGCTTTCTTT. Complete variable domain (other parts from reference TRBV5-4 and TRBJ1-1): ETGVTQSPTHLIKTRGQQVTLRCSSQSGHNTVSWYQQALGQGPQFIFQYYREEENGRGNFPPRFSGLQFPNYSSELNVNALELDDSALYLCASRSPNTEAFFGQGTRLTVV.